This is a list of T cell receptor beta chains from one sample in a study of OX40 agonist ivuxolimab in advanced cancers. The table came from immunoSEQ multiplex PCR; TCRdb's copy has only in-frame clones and leaves some out. Altogether more than 35,000 clones are present, 80% to 90% being singletons, with the ten largest covering about 12%. The sequences come from CD4+ or CD8+ T cells sorted from blood, collected in a trial of the OX40 agonist ivuxolimab. The receptors come from an adult with an advanced solid tumor such as melanoma, head and neck, liver or kidney cancer. Each CDR3 is given with its conserved first and last residue. Each record gives: D gene, V gene, clone size, J gene, CDR3 DNA, CDR3 protein. A D gene is named only where the DNA matches it firmly. The size field is filled for only some rows; it gives once, few, many or a size class.

>-|TRBV28|-|TRBJ2-1
TGTGCCAGCAGTTTTGAAGTGGCAGTCAATGAGCAGTTCTTC
CASSFEVAVNEQFF
>-|TRBV28|-|TRBJ2-1
TGTGCCAGCAGTTACATGGGGGACTCCGGGGGTGGCAATGAGCAGTTCTTC
CASSYMGDSGGGNEQFF
>-|TRBV7-9|-|TRBJ1-3
TGTGCCAGCAGCTTGCTCTCTGGAAACACCATATATTTT
CASSLLSGNTIYF
>-|TRBV9|-|TRBJ2-1
TGTGCCAGCAGCTTAAACGTTGCGAGGACCAGCGATGAGCAGTTCTTC
CASSLNVARTSDEQFF
>-|TRBV7-9|-|TRBJ2-7
TGTGCCAGCAGCTCCCCGTTGAAGTCCTACGAGCAGTACTTC
CASSSPLKSYEQYF
>-|TRBV5-6|-|TRBJ1-4
TGTGCCAGCCCCTACAGAGCAACTAATGAAAAACTGTTTTTT
CASPYRATNEKLFF
>TRBD1|TRBV4-3|-|TRBJ2-7
TGCGCCAGCAGCCAAGCACACAGGGGCTACGAGCAGTACTTC
CASSQAHRGYEQYF
>TRBD2|TRBV13|-|TRBJ2-1
TGTGCCACGGTGGGACTAGCGGGAGGAGATTACAATGAGCAGTTCTTC
CATVGLAGGDYNEQFF
>TRBD2|TRBV9|-|TRBJ2-7
TGTGCCAGCAGCGTAGGACTAGCGGGAACCTACGAGCAGTACTTC
CASSVGLAGTYEQYF
>-|TRBV11-2|once|TRBJ2-1
TGTGCCAGCAGCTTCGATGAGCAGTTCTTC
CASSFDEQFF
>TRBD2|TRBV19|-|TRBJ2-1
TGTGCCAGTAGTCAACTAGCGGGAGGGTATGAGCAGTTCTTC
CASSQLAGGYEQFF
>-|TRBV19|-|TRBJ2-7
TGTGCCAGTAGTATGCGGGTCTTCTCCTACGAGCAGTACTTC
CASSMRVFSYEQYF
>-|TRBV6-5|-|TRBJ2-5
TGTGCCAGCAGCCCTGGACAGTACCTAGAGACCCAGTACTTC
CASSPGQYLETQYF
>-|TRBV6-5|-|TRBJ2-1
TGTGCCAGCAATCCGGGTCCTTCCTACAATGAGCAGTTCTTC
CASNPGPSYNEQFF
>TRBD1|TRBV19|-|TRBJ2-1
TGTGCCAGTAGGGTGACAGGGGGCCCGATCCATGAGCAGTTCTTC
CASRVTGGPIHEQFF
>TRBD2|TRBV9|-|TRBJ2-1
TGTGCCAGCAGCGCCACCACTAGCGGGGGGTACAATGAGCAGTTCTTC
CASSATTSGGYNEQFF
>-|TRBV2|-|TRBJ2-7
TGTGCCAGCAGGGCCGAGGAGCAGTACTTC
CASRAEEQYF
>-|TRBV7-7|-|TRBJ2-7
TGTGCCAGCAGCTTATACAGGGGCGGGGGCGAGCAGTACTTC
CASSLYRGGGEQYF
>-|TRBV7-9|-|TRBJ2-7
TGTGCCAGCAGCTTAGTTATGTTCGAGCAGTACTTC
CASSLVMFEQYF
>-|TRBV29-1|-|TRBJ2-1
TGCAGCGTCTATGGGACTGTATACAATGAGCAGTTCTTC
CSVYGTVYNEQFF
>-|TRBV27|once|TRBJ2-7
TGTGCCAGCGCCCTGAACCCCTACGAGCAGTACTTC
CASALNPYEQYF
>-|TRBV5-6|-|TRBJ2-7
TGTGCCAGCAGCTTGGGACCGGACGAGCAGTACTTC
CASSLGPDEQYF